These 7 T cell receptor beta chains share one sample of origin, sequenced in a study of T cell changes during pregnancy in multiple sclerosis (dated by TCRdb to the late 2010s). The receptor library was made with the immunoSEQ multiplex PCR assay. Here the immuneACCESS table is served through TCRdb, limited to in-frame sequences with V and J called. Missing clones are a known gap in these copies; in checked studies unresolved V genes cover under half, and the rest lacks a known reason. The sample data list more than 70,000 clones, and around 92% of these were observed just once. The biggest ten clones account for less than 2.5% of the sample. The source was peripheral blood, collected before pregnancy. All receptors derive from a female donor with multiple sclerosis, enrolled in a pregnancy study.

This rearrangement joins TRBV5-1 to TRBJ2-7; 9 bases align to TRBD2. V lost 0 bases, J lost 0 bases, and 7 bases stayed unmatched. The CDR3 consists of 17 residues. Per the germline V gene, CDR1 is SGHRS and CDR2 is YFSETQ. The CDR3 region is CASSLGAGGGSSYEQYF. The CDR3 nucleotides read TGCGCCAGCAGCTTGGGGGCGGGGGGGGGCAGCTCCTACGAGCAGTACTTC. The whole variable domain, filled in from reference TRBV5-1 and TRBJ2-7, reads KAGVTQTPRYLIKTRGQQVTLSCSPISGHRSVSWYQQTPGQGLQFLFEYFSETQRNKGNFPGRFSGRQFSNSRSEMNVSTLELGDSALYLCASSLGAGGGSSYEQYFGPGTRLTVT.

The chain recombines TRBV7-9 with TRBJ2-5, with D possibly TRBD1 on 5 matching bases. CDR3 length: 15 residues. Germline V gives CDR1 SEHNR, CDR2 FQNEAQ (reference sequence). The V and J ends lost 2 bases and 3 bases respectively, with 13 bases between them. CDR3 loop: CASSLYQGPEETQYF. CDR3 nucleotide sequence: TGTGCCAGCAGCTTATATCAGGGTCCGGAAGAGACCCAGTACTTC.

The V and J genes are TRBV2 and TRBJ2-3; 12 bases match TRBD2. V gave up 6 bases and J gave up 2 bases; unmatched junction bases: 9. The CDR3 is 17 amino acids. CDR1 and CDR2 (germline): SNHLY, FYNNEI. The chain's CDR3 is CASRTLRLAGVTDTQYF. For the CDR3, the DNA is TGTGCCAGCAGGACCCTAAGACTAGCGGGAGTCACAGATACGCAGTATTTT.

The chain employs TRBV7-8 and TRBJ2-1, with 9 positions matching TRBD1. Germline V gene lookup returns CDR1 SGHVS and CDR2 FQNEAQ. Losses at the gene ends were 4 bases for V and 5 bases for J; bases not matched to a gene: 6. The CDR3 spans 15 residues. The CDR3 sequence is CASSSPGQGNNEQFF. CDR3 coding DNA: TGTGCCAGCAGCTCGCCGGGACAGGGAAACAATGAGCAGTTCTTC.

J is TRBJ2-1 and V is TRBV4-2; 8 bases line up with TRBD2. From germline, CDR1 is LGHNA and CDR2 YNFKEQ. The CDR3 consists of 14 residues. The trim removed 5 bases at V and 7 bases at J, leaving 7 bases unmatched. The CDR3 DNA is TGTGCCAGCAGCGCGCAAACTAGCGGTAATGAGCAGTTCTTC. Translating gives CASSAQTSGNEQFF.

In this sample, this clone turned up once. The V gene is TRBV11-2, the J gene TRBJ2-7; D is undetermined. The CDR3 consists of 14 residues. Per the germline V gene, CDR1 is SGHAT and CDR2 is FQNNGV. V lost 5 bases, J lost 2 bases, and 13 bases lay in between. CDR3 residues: CASSRTDSTYEQYF. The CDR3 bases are TGTGCCAGCAGCCGAACCGATTCTACCTACGAGCAGTACTTC.

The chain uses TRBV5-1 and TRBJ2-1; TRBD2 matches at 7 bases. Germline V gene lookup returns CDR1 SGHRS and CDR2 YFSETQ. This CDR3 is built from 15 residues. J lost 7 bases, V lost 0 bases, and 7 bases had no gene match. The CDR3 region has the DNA TGCGCCAGCAGCTTGGGCGGGAGTATGGGGAATGAGCAGTTCTTC. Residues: CASSLGGSMGNEQFF.